Below are 32 T cell receptor beta chains sequenced from a single sample in a study of blood T cell repertoires in COVID-19. The repertoire was sequenced with immunoSEQ multiplex PCR; TCRdb's copy has only in-frame clones and lacks some. This sample has 100,000 to 150,000 clones, with around 89% found just once. The material sequenced was peripheral blood. These receptors originate from a man aged 50-60 years with active or convalescent COVID-19.

J is TRBJ2-3 and V is TRBV20-1; unclear D gene. The V end lost 5 bases, the J end lost 3 bases, and 6 bases lay between the germline ends. This CDR3 has 11 amino acids. CDR1 is DFQATT, CDR2 SNEGSKA, per germline (reference sequence). The CDR3 here is CSAVGTDTQYF. DNA of the CDR3: TGCAGTGCTGTCGGGACAGATACGCAGTATTTT.

The chain carries TRBV4-1 and TRBJ2-7, with D perhaps TRBD1 (5 bases). Germline V gives CDR1 MGHRA, CDR2 YSYEKL. The CDR3 extends over 14 amino acids. V was cut by 4 bases and J by 6 bases, with 16 bases left in between. The chain's CDR3 is CASSLPSRAAEQYF. CDR3 nucleotide sequence: TGCGCCAGCAGCCTCCCCAGCAGGGCGGCCGAGCAGTACTTC.

Here the CDR3 DNA reads TGTGCCTGGAGTGCCCCTAGCGGGAGAGCAAGTACGCAGTATTTT. This sequence encodes CAWSAPSGRASTQYF. The chain joins TRBV30 to TRBJ2-3; 10 bases align to TRBD2. The CDR3 totals 15 residues. V lost 1 base to trimming and J lost 8 bases; unmatched junction nucleotides: 9. Per the germline V gene, CDR1 is GTSNPN and CDR2 is SVGIG (reference sequence).

V and J are TRBV6-5 and TRBJ2-3, with 9 bases aligning to TRBD2. Germline lookup yields CDR1 MNHEY and CDR2 SVGAGI. The CDR3 consists of 15 residues. J was trimmed by 2 bases and V by 6 bases; bases with no gene match: 6. The CDR3 bases are TGTGCCAGCAGGCCAGGACTAGCGTACACAGATACGCAGTATTTT. Protein: CASRPGLAYTDTQYF.

The chain uses TRBV6-5 and TRBJ2-7, with TRBD1 as a possible D gene (7 bases). Germline assignment: CDR1 MNHEY and CDR2 SVGAGI. This CDR3 is built from 14 residues. Trimming stripped 10 bases from V and 2 bases from J, with 18 bases between. The DNA of the CDR3 is TGTGCCACCGAGGACTACAGGGGTACCTACGAGCAGTACTTC. It specifies CATEDYRGTYEQYF.

About this clone itself: Its ends do not fully match the called genes, so a read error is possible. V and J are TRBV5-4 and TRBJ2-5; 7 bases fit TRBD1. The CDR3 has 15 amino acids. Germline V gene lookup returns CDR1 SGHNT and CDR2 YYREEE (reference sequence). The CDR3 loop is CASRLDPQGWETQYF. CDR3 DNA: TGTGCCAGCAGATTGGACCCACAGGGGTGGGAGACCCAGTACTTC.

This sequence joins TRBV9 and TRBJ2-1, with 15 nucleotides matching TRBD2. The CDR3 spans 18 residues. V lost 3 bases, J lost 6 bases, and 10 bases stayed unmatched. From germline, CDR1 is SGDLS and CDR2 YYNGEE. CDR3 in amino acids: CASSEGLAGGLNGNEQFF. DNA for the CDR3: TGTGCCAGCAGCGAGGGACTAGCGGGAGGCTTGAATGGCAATGAGCAGTTCTTC.

The V and J genes are TRBV28 and TRBJ1-1, with D possibly TRBD1 on 6 matching bases. V was pared by 1 base and J by 4 bases, with 7 bases between. Germline CDR1 reads MDHEN; CDR2 reads SYDVKM. The CDR3 is made up of 13 amino acids. CDR3 sequence (DNA): TGTGCCAGCAGTTTATACAGGGCCACTGAAGCTTTCTTT. This codes for CASSLYRATEAFF.

This chain joins TRBV6-5 and TRBJ1-1; possible D gene TRBD1, 6 bases. The V gene's germline CDR1 is MNHEY and CDR2 SVGAGI. V was clipped by 5 bases and J by 8 bases, with 12 bases between them. The CDR3 covers 12 residues. CDR3 residues: CASSRTASEAFF. Written as DNA, the CDR3 is TGTGCCAGCAGTCGGACAGCTAGCGAAGCTTTCTTT.

The V and J genes are TRBV12-2 and TRBJ2-5; the table gives TRBD2 as D, unverified against the DNA. TRBV12-2 is a known pseudogene. The CDR3 is made up of 19 amino acids. The CDR3 DNA follows: TGTGCAAGTCGCTTAGCTCGACTAGCGGGAGGATGTGCACAAGAGACCCAGTACTTC. Encoded protein: CASRLARLAGGCAQETQYF.

The chain recombines TRBV20-1 with TRBJ2-1; no reliable D call. Per germline, CDR1 DFQATT and CDR2 SNEGSKA (reference sequence). The CDR3 is 11 amino acids. V lost 7 bases and J 8 bases, leaving 12 bases between the germline ends. The CDR3 reads CSVTTVDEQFF. The CDR3 nucleotides read TGCAGTGTTACTACCGTTGATGAGCAGTTCTTC.

J is TRBJ2-1 and V is TRBV18; D is perhaps TRBD2 (6 bases). The CDR3 extends over 15 amino acids. V shed 2 bases and J shed 3 bases, with 11 bases lying between them. Germline CDR1 and CDR2: KGHSH and LQKENI. CDR3: CASSPGGTLYNEQFF. CDR3 in DNA: TGTGCCAGCTCACCAGGAGGGACTCTCTACAATGAGCAGTTCTTC.

The V gene is TRBV5-4, the J gene TRBJ1-1; 10 bases are a match to TRBD1. The CDR3 is 17 residues long. Unmatched junction bases numbered 8, after V lost 0 bases and J lost 3 bases. CDR1 and CDR2 from the germline V gene are SGHNT and YYREEE (reference sequence). The CDR3 DNA reads TGTGCCAGCAGCTTGGGGGGAGACAGGGGGCCTGACACTGAAGCTTTCTTT. As protein: CASSLGGDRGPDTEAFF.

The V call is TRBV6-6, the J call TRBJ1-4, with a possible D match to TRBD1 (5 bases). Germline V gene sequence: CDR1 MNHNY, CDR2 SVGAGI (reference sequence). Trimming left V 6 bases short and J 4 bases short, with 12 bases between. The CDR3 sequence is 14 residues long. The CDR3, as DNA: TGTGCCAGCAGCCTTCAGGGAAATAATGAAAAACTGTTTTTT. Translated: CASSLQGNNEKLFF.

The gene calls are TRBV5-5 and TRBJ1-1; 10 positions agree with TRBD1. This CDR3 is 13 amino acids long. Germline V gene data show CDR1 as SGHKS and CDR2 as YYEKEE (reference sequence). V dropped 4 bases and J dropped 10; count of bases not matched to a gene: 7. CDR3 DNA: TGTGCCAGCAGCGAGCCGGGACAGGGGAGAGCTTTCTTT. Protein sequence: CASSEPGQGRAFF.

This chain joins TRBV7-2 and TRBJ2-5, with 9 nucleotides matching TRBD2. CDR1 SGHTA and CDR2 FQGNSA come from the germline V gene. The ends lost 5 bases at V and 2 bases at J; junction bases unmatched: 6. There are 15 residues in the CDR3. This CDR3 reads CASSRLRGGQETQYF. CDR3 bases: TGTGCCAGCAGCCGGCTGCGGGGGGGACAAGAGACCCAGTACTTC.

The chain recombines TRBV5-1 with TRBJ1-2, with 12 nucleotides matching TRBD1. V lost 4 bases to trimming and J lost 8 bases; unmatched junction nucleotides: 9. Germline CDR1 is SGHRS and CDR2 is YFSETQ. This CDR3 spans 15 amino acids. DNA for the CDR3: TGCGCCAGCAGCCTAACGGGACAGGGGGCGGGCGGCTACACCTTC. This encodes CASSLTGQGAGGYTF.

The chain uses TRBV7-8 and TRBJ1-5, with D perhaps TRBD1 (5 bases). Between the trimmed V and J ends, which lost 6 bases and 6 bases, there was a span of 12 bases. Germline lookup yields CDR1 SGHVS and CDR2 FQNEAQ. The CDR3 spans 13 residues. CDR3 in amino acids: CASSKGSPQPQHF. The CDR3 region has the DNA TGTGCCAGCAGTAAGGGGTCCCCTCAGCCCCAGCATTTT.

The rearrangement uses TRBV5-1 and TRBJ2-2; D may be TRBD2 (6 bases). The CDR3 has 16 residues. Trimming removed 5 bases from V and 4 bases from J, with 18 bases in between. CDR1 is SGHRS and CDR2 is YFSETQ in the germline V gene. In DNA form, the CDR3 reads TGCGCCAGCAGGCAGAGGGCGGGATCGGGCACCGGGGAGCTGTTTTTT. Protein sequence: CASRQRAGSGTGELFF.

A single count supports this clone. The V call is TRBV30, the J call TRBJ1-3, with TRBD1 as a possible D gene (6 bases). The length of the CDR3 is 14 residues. Trimming pared 7 bases from V and 2 bases from J, leaving 15 bases between. Germline V lookup: CDR1 GTSNPN, CDR2 SVGIG (reference sequence). The CDR3 DNA reads TGTGCCTCTGCCCGGGACATCGCTGGAAACACCATATATTTT. It codes for CASARDIAGNTIYF.

This clone occurred many times. The V and J genes are TRBV6-6 and TRBJ1-6; TRBD1 might be the D (6 bases). Per the germline V gene, CDR1 is MNHNY and CDR2 is SVGAGI (reference sequence). There are 14 residues in the CDR3. The ends were cut back, 7 bases at V and 9 bases at J, with 16 bases in the middle. CDR3 nucleotides: TGTGCCAGCATAACACAGGGTGGTACTTCACCCCTCCACTTT. Its translation is CASITQGGTSPLHF.

The chain recombines TRBV19 with TRBJ2-5, with TRBD1 matching over 7 bases. Trimming took 5 bases from V and 5 from J; bases not matched to a gene: 17. Germline CDR1 is LNHDA and CDR2 is SQIVND (reference sequence). The CDR3 is made up of 17 amino acids. CDR3 in DNA: TGTGCCAGTAGTCCTTCACACCTACAGGGGTTGGGGGAGACCCAGTACTTC. Amino acid sequence: CASSPSHLQGLGETQYF.

CDR3 region: CAIRGDSEQFF. The CDR3 coding sequence is TGTGCCATCAGAGGGGACTCAGAGCAGTTCTTC. The V gene is TRBV10-3, the J gene TRBJ2-1, with D possibly TRBD2 on 6 matching bases. The germline V and J ends were trimmed by 6 bases and 10 bases, with 10 bases remaining between them. This CDR3 has 11 amino acids. Germline CDR1 reads ENHRY; CDR2 reads SYGVKD.

The V and J genes are TRBV19 and TRBJ1-4; 8 bases map to TRBD1. This CDR3 is 17 amino acids long. CDR1 LNHDA and CDR2 SQIVND come from the germline V gene (reference sequence). V lost 5 bases, J lost 0 bases, and 8 bases stayed unmatched. CDR3 loop: CASSLPGQGSTNEKLFF. The CDR3 region has the DNA TGTGCCAGTAGTTTGCCCGGACAGGGCTCAACTAATGAAAAACTGTTTTTT.

This chain links TRBV6-1 with TRBJ2-4, with 14 nucleotides matching TRBD2. Germline V gene data show CDR1 as MNHNS and CDR2 as SASEGT. The CDR3 spans 19 residues. The ends lost 3 bases at V and 3 bases at J; junction bases unmatched: 10. The CDR3 nucleotides read TGTGCCAGCAGTGAGGCCCGGACTAGCGGGAGGCCGGACAAAAACATTCAGTACTTC. This sequence encodes CASSEARTSGRPDKNIQYF.

V and J are TRBV11-2 and TRBJ1-4, with TRBD1 matching 8 bases. The V gene's germline CDR1 is SGHAT and CDR2 FQNNGV. The V gene end was trimmed by 5 bases and the J gene end by 0 bases; junction bases not matched to a gene: 5. The CDR3 covers 16 residues. CDR3 nucleotide sequence: TGTGCCAGCAGCCCGGGACAGGTTCCAACTAATGAAAAACTGTTTTTT. Amino acids: CASSPGQVPTNEKLFF. Looking up the rest from reference TRBV11-2 and TRBJ1-4 gives the full variable domain: EAGVAQSPRYKIIEKRQSVAFWCNPISGHATLYWYQQILGQGPKLLIQFQNNGVVDDSQLPKDRFSAERLKGVDSTLKIQPAKLEDSAVYLCASSPGQVPTNEKLFFGSGTQLSVL.

The chain links TRBV6-2 or TRBV6-3 to TRBJ2-7; 7 bases align to TRBD1. Germline CDR1 is MNHEY and CDR2 is SVGEGT. V was pared by 4 bases and J by 1 base, with 19 bases of the junction left unmatched. The CDR3 loop spans 19 amino acids. The CDR3 region is CASSFTRPGYGTASYEQYF. In nucleotides, the CDR3 is TGTGCCAGCAGTTTCACTCGGCCGGGGTACGGGACAGCTTCCTACGAGCAGTACTTC.

This sequence joins TRBV7-7 and TRBJ2-1, with TRBD1 identical over 7 bases. This CDR3 is 13 amino acids long. Trimming took 1 base from V and 7 from J; bases not matched to a gene: 1. CDR1 is SSHAT, CDR2 FNYEAQ, per germline (reference sequence). DNA of the CDR3: TGTGCCAGCAGCTTAGGACAGGGAAATGAGCAGTTCTTC. Translated, it gives CASSLGQGNEQFF.

The chain combines TRBV11-3 with TRBJ2-1; 10 bases match TRBD2. The V and J ends lost 3 bases and 6 bases, in that order; junction bases with no gene match: 11. Per the germline V gene, CDR1 is SGHNT and CDR2 is YENEEA. The CDR3 is made up of 17 amino acids. In DNA form, the CDR3 reads TGTGCCAGCAGCTTTAGAGGCAGCAGACTAGCGGGCAATGAGCAGTTCTTC. Protein sequence: CASSFRGSRLAGNEQFF.

This chain links TRBV3-1 (or the pseudogene TRBV3-2) with TRBJ2-7, with 12 bases matching TRBD2. Germline V gene data show CDR1 as LGHDT and CDR2 as YNNKEL (reference sequence). Losses at the gene ends were 4 bases for V and 7 bases for J; bases not matched to a gene: 5. This CDR3 is 14 amino acids long. The CDR3 spells CASSRTSGAREQYF. The CDR3 DNA sequence: TGTGCCAGCAGCCGGACTAGCGGGGCTAGAGAGCAGTACTTC.

This clone was detected only a few times. This chain links TRBV11-3 with TRBJ2-2, with D perhaps matching TRBD1 (7 bases). V dropped 5 bases and J dropped 6 bases, with 19 bases sitting between them. Germline V gene data show CDR1 as SGHNT and CDR2 as YENEEA. The CDR3 covers 16 residues. The DNA for the CDR3 is TGTGCCAGCAGCCCGACGACAGGGAGGATGGCCGGGGAGCTGTTTTTT. Protein product: CASSPTTGRMAGELFF.

This clone was seen a handful of times. This chain connects TRBV4-1 to TRBJ1-4, with 7 bases lining up with TRBD1. With V trimmed by 5 bases and J by 7 bases, 7 bases remained unmatched. The CDR3 loop spans 14 amino acids. Per germline, CDR1 MGHRA and CDR2 YSYEKL. In nucleotides, the CDR3 is TGCGCCAGCAGCACCCGACAGGGAGGTGAAAAACTGTTTTTT. This sequence encodes CASSTRQGGEKLFF.